The TCR beta chain described here comes from a study of T cell changes during pregnancy in multiple sclerosis. The repertoire was sequenced with immunoSEQ multiplex PCR; TCRdb's copy has only in-frame clones and lacks some. This table has under 55,000 clones, roughly 94% appearing once. Germline V gene data show CDR1 as MNHEY and CDR2 as SVGAGI. This CDR3 spans 14 amino acids. Trimming removed 7 bases from V and 4 bases from J, with 14 bases in between. This rearrangement joins TRBV6-5 to TRBJ2-1, with D perhaps matching TRBD2 (6 bases). This sequence was found in a female donor with multiple sclerosis, enrolled in a pregnancy study. The material sequenced was CD4+ T cells from peripheral blood mononuclear cells, taken in the third trimester of pregnancy. DNA of the CDR3: TGTGCCAGCACCCCGGGACTTTCTTACAATGAGCAGTTCTTC. It is translated as CASTPGLSYNEQFF.